This TCR beta chain was captured by sequencing in a study of beta chain features in type 1 diabetes. The authors reverse transcribed all of the isolated RNA, so sequencing captured expressed TCRB transcripts. Some clones are missing from TCRdb's copy, which holds only in-frame ones; the method was immunoSEQ multiplex PCR. The data contain roughly 240,000 clones, around 22% of them singletons. Study-wide results and limits: Possibly, sequencing cDNA over-represented cells that had high TCR expression levels. Moderate yet significant TCRB CDR3 shortening was seen in Type 1 diabetes patients in all four CD4+ subsets.

The CDR3 is 14 amino acids. V dropped 3 bases and J dropped 0 bases, with 12 bases sitting between them. Germline V gene sequence: CDR1 GTSNPN, CDR2 SVGIG (reference sequence). This clone turned up a few times. Its antigen is unknown. This TCR was recovered from a woman in her thirties with type 1 diabetes. V gene TRBV30 combines with J gene TRBJ2-7; possibly TRBD1 for D (6 bases). The sample consisted of naive CD4+ T cells from blood. The CDR3 DNA reads TGTGCCTGGAGCCTCACAGGGATCTCCTACGAGCAGTACTTC. Translating gives CAWSLTGISYEQYF.